The 14 T cell receptor beta chains in this list originate from one sample, sequenced in a study of cytomegalovirus exposure and HLA in healthy donors. The PCR made use of 60 Vbeta and 13 Jbeta primers. Clones were sequenced by immunoSEQ multiplex PCR, and TCRdb holds only the in-frame ones, with some missing. The table shows fewer than 250,000 clones, with 70% to 80% occurring only once. The sequenced material came from PBMCs. These receptors were taken from a girl aged 2 to 9 in good health and CMV-seronegative.

The chain joins TRBV30 to TRBJ1-1; 8 nucleotides align to TRBD1. The CDR3 is made up of 15 amino acids. The V segment lost 3 bases and the J segment 0 bases; nucleotides outside the gene matches: 6. Germline V gene sequence: CDR1 GTSNPN, CDR2 SVGIG (reference sequence). The CDR3 sequence: CAWRAGGTMNTEAFF. CDR3 sequence (DNA): TGTGCCTGGAGGGCAGGGGGCACGATGAACACTGAAGCTTTCTTT. Variable domain in full (rest from reference TRBV30 and TRBJ1-1): SQTIHQWPATLVQPVGSPLSLECTVEGTSNPNLYWYRQAAGRGLQLLFYSVGIGQISSEVPQNLSASRPQDRQFILSSKKLLLSDSGFYLCAWRAGGTMNTEAFFGQGTRLTVV.

This clone came up a few times. The J gene is TRBJ2-7, the V gene TRBV5-1, with a tentative D call TRBD2 (5 bases). This CDR3 is 14 amino acids long. The V gene lost 4 bases and the J gene lost 3 bases, with 14 bases spanning the gap. CDR1 is SGHRS and CDR2 is YFSETQ in the germline V gene. The CDR3, as DNA: TGCGCCAGCAGCGGAGACTCGAGCGGCTACGAGCAGTACTTC. Translation gives CASSGDSSGYEQYF.

In this sample, this clone turned up a few times. This chain links TRBV27 with TRBJ2-2, with D possibly being TRBD2 (5 bases). Germline CDR1 is MNHEY and CDR2 is SMNVEV (reference sequence). This CDR3 is 14 amino acids long. The V end lost 5 bases, the J end lost 5 bases, and 12 bases lay between the germline ends. DNA for the CDR3: TGTGCCAGCAGTAGCCTGCTAGCAACCGGGGAGCTGTTTTTT. This translates into CASSSLLATGELFF.

The CDR3 sequence is CASTNSGYGYTF. CDR3 in DNA: TGTGCCAGCACCAATTCAGGATATGGCTACACCTTC. The chain carries TRBV5-4 and TRBJ1-2; no firm D call. CDR3 size: 12 residues. Germline lookup yields CDR1 SGHNT and CDR2 YYREEE (reference sequence). Trimming stripped 6 bases from V and 5 bases from J, with 11 bases between.

The chain employs TRBV7-9 and TRBJ2-1, with a weak D call TRBD2 (5 bases). V was pared by 6 bases and J by 7 bases, with 7 bases between. Germline V gives CDR1 SEHNR, CDR2 FQNEAQ (reference sequence). The length of the CDR3 is 11 residues. The CDR3 DNA reads as TGTGCCAGCAGGTCGGGGAATGAGCAGTTCTTC. Translated, it gives CASRSGNEQFF.

The chain links TRBV5-7 to TRBJ1-5; D unresolved. TRBV5-7 is marked as an open reading frame, function uncertain. The CDR3 is 15 amino acids. With 4 bases removed from V and 2 bases from J, the gap between germline ends came to 13 bases. CDR3 residues: CASSPCDKGNQPQHF. The CDR3 DNA is TGTGCCAGCAGCCCATGTGACAAGGGCAATCAGCCCCAGCATTTT.

The V gene is TRBV25-1, the J gene TRBJ2-7, with a possible D match to TRBD1 (6 bases). CDR1 is MGHDK and CDR2 is SYGVNS in the germline V gene. V gave up 2 bases and J gave up 3 bases, with 17 bases separating them. There are 16 residues in the CDR3. This chain's CDR3 is CASSETRAGAFYEQYF. CDR3 DNA: TGTGCCAGCAGTGAAACGAGGGCAGGGGCATTCTACGAGCAGTACTTC.

V is TRBV5-6 and J is TRBJ1-1; D is undetermined. Germline CDR1 and CDR2: SGHDT and YYEEEE. CDR3 length: 13 residues. V lost 7 bases, J lost 4 bases, and 14 bases lay in between. CDR3 region: CASFREEITEAFF. CDR3 DNA: TGTGCCAGCTTTCGAGAGGAAATCACTGAAGCTTTCTTT.

The V and J genes are TRBV15 and TRBJ2-2; possibly TRBD1 for D (6 bases). CDR3 size: 13 residues. From germline, CDR1 is LNHNV and CDR2 YYDKDF (reference sequence). Trimming pared 9 bases from V and 0 bases from J, leaving 8 bases between. CDR3 nucleotide sequence: TGTGCCACGGGACATCCGAACACCGGGGAGCTGTTTTTT. Translated, it gives CATGHPNTGELFF.

The chain employs TRBV5-4 and TRBJ2-3; D is ambiguous. CDR3 length: 15 residues. The germline V and J ends were trimmed by 1 base and 6 bases, with 15 bases remaining between them. In germline, CDR1 is SGHNT, CDR2 YYREEE (reference sequence). The CDR3 nucleotides read TGTGCCAGCAGCTTGAAAACGACTTCAAGGGATACGCAGTATTTT. Translation gives CASSLKTTSRDTQYF. Full variable domain (rest looked up from reference TRBV5-4 and TRBJ2-3): ETGVTQSPTHLIKTRGQQVTLRCSSQSGHNTVSWYQQALGQGPQFIFQYYREEENGRGNFPPRFSGLQFPNYSSELNVNALELDDSALYLCASSLKTTSRDTQYFGPGTRLTVL.

The V and J genes are TRBV6-1 and TRBJ1-4; D uncertain. CDR1 and CDR2 from the germline V gene are MNHNS and SASEGT. This CDR3 region has 14 residues. Trimming left V 11 bases short and J 0 bases short, with 13 bases between. The CDR3 nucleotides read TGTGCCGGCAAAGAGGGTTCAACTAATGAAAAACTGTTTTTT. This sequence encodes CAGKEGSTNEKLFF.

The V gene is TRBV10-2, the J gene TRBJ2-5, with D perhaps TRBD2 (5 bases). V was cut by 8 bases and J by 4 bases, with 11 bases left in between. CDR1 is WSHSY and CDR2 is SAAADI in the germline V gene. This CDR3 has 12 amino acids. Here the CDR3 DNA reads TGCGCCAGCTCCGGGATGGGAGAGACCCAGTACTTC. Its protein product is CASSGMGETQYF.

The chain carries TRBV12-5 and TRBJ2-1; 8 bases are shared with TRBD1. There are 16 residues in the CDR3. V gave up 3 bases and J gave up 3 bases; unmatched junction bases: 7. Germline CDR1 reads LGHNT; CDR2 reads FRNRAP. CDR3 in amino acids: CASGFRGQGDYNEQFF. The CDR3 nucleotides read TGTGCTAGTGGTTTTCGAGGACAGGGCGACTACAATGAGCAGTTCTTC.

The chain links TRBV15 to TRBJ1-1; D may be TRBD1 (5 bases). Trimming took 0 bases from V and 11 from J, leaving 16 bases between them. This CDR3 has 14 residues. From germline, CDR1 is LNHNV and CDR2 YYDKDF (reference sequence). CDR3 coding DNA: TGTGCCACCAGCAGAGATAGGGACTTAAATAGGGCTTTCTTT. Translated, it gives CATSRDRDLNRAFF.